Listed here are 21 T cell receptor beta chains from one sample, sequenced in a study of radiotherapy plus CTLA-4 blockade in lung cancer. The protocol was immunoSEQ multiplex PCR, while the TCRdb copy is restricted to in-frame clones and leaves out a portion. Of about 62,000 clones in the sample, around three quarters were seen once. The sample in question was peripheral blood, obtained from a patient treated with radiotherapy plus ipilimumab. All receptors come from a human donor with non-small cell lung cancer who had a complete response to radiotherapy plus ipilimumab.

The table lists this clone with a count of one. The chain links TRBV28 to TRBJ2-3; 12 bases map to TRBD2. The CDR3 length is 16 residues. V shed 4 bases and J 6 bases; nucleotides not matched to a gene: 8. CDR1 and CDR2 from the germline V gene are MDHEN and SYDVKM. In DNA, the CDR3 is TGTGCCAGCAGTTCATACCTAGCGGGAGGGCCGGATACGCAGTATTTT. Protein sequence: CASSSYLAGGPDTQYF.

The J gene is TRBJ2-7, the V gene TRBV23-1; D is undetermined. TRBV23-1 is noted as an ORF with a role that remains uncertain. The V end lost 10 bases, the J end lost 2 bases, and 9 bases lay between the germline ends. CDR3 length: 11 residues. CDR3 protein: CAIRRAYEQYV. In DNA, the CDR3 is TGCGCCATCCGAAGAGCCTACGAGCAGTACGTC.

The rearrangement joins TRBV4-1 to TRBJ2-3; 9 nucleotides line up with TRBD2. The CDR3 is 15 residues long. The V and J ends lost 2 bases and 6 bases, in that order; junction bases with no gene match: 6. CDR1 is MGHRA and CDR2 is YSYEKL in the germline V gene. The CDR3 region has the DNA TGCGCCAGCAGCCAACTTCCCGCGGGGGGGGATACGCAGTATTTT. Protein: CASSQLPAGGDTQYF.

This clone has more than one count but fewer than ten. CDR3 protein: CASSLQGGQGGGYTF. The CDR3 bases are TGTGCCAGCAGCTTACAGGGGGGACAGGGTGGTGGCTACACCTTC. The chain is built from TRBV7-8 and TRBJ1-2, with 9 bases matching TRBD1. V dropped 2 bases and J dropped 7; count of bases not matched to a gene: 8. The CDR3 totals 15 residues. The germline V gene encodes CDR1 SGHVS and CDR2 FQNEAQ. The entire variable domain, with the rest obtained from reference TRBV7-8 and TRBJ1-2, is as follows: GAGVSQSPRYKVAKRGQDVALRCDPISGHVSLFWYQQALGQGPEFLTYFQNEAQLDKSGLPSDRFFAERPEGSVSTLKIQRTQQEDSAVYLCASSLQGGQGGGYTFGSGTRLTVV.

V gene TRBV5-7 combines with J gene TRBJ1-3; possibly TRBD1 for D (6 bases). TRBV5-7 is an ORF for which the function is uncertain. Trimming took 1 base from V and 4 from J, leaving 12 bases between them. This CDR3 comprises 15 residues. CDR3 sequence reads: CASSLTGGVGNTIYF. In nucleotides, the CDR3 is TGTGCCAGCAGCTTGACGGGGGGCGTCGGAAACACCATATATTTT.

This chain connects TRBV9 to TRBJ2-1; 9 nucleotides match TRBD2. V was clipped by 0 bases and J by 3 bases; unmatched bases: 4. The CDR3 totals 16 residues. The germline CDR1 and CDR2 sequences are SGDLS and YYNGEE. For the CDR3, the DNA is TGTGCCAGCAGCGTAGTGCGTAGCGGGAGCTACAATGAGCAGTTCTTC. It is translated as CASSVVRSGSYNEQFF.

In this sample, this clone turned up a few times. Here the CDR3 DNA reads TGCAGCGTCCTGGGACTAGCGGGGGCCGAGCAGTACTTC. Translated: CSVLGLAGAEQYF. V usage is TRBV29-1 and J usage is TRBJ2-7, with TRBD2 matching over 14 bases. The V gene end was trimmed by 6 bases and the J gene end by 6 bases; junction bases not matched to a gene: 4. The CDR3 runs to 13 residues. Per the germline V gene, CDR1 is SQVTM and CDR2 is ANQGSEA.

The chain uses TRBV30 and TRBJ2-1; 8 bases fit TRBD1. V shed 2 bases, J shed 14 bases, and the junction held 5 bases outside the gene matches. Germline lookup yields CDR1 GTSNPN and CDR2 SVGIG (reference sequence). CDR3 size: 11 residues. The CDR3 sequence: CAWSLRGPKFF. Written as DNA, the CDR3 is TGTGCCTGGAGTCTCAGGGGGCCAAAGTTCTTC.

The V and J genes are TRBV7-2 and TRBJ1-5; weak D call: TRBD1 (5 bases). The CDR3 covers 16 residues. Germline CDR1 and CDR2: SGHTA and FQGNSA. Trimming removed 5 bases from V and 6 bases from J, with 20 bases in between. This chain's CDR3 is CASSPHFSGLGQPQHF. The CDR3 DNA reads TGTGCCAGCAGCCCACATTTTTCAGGGTTGGGTCAGCCCCAGCATTTT.

The chain recombines TRBV28 with TRBJ2-7; TRBD2 agrees at 14 bases. From germline, CDR1 is MDHEN and CDR2 SYDVKM. V was pared by 4 bases and J by 3 bases, with 5 bases of the junction left unmatched. The CDR3 spans 16 residues. The CDR3 nucleotides read TGTGCCAGCAGTTCGTCGGGACTAGCGGGGGTCTACGAGCAGTACGTC. Translated: CASSSSGLAGVYEQYV.

V and J are TRBV7-2 and TRBJ1-2; unclear D gene. V shed 5 bases and J shed 5 bases, with 15 bases lying between them. The germline CDR1 and CDR2 sequences are SGHTA and FQGNSA. This CDR3 is built from 14 residues. The CDR3 here is CASSRERGLYGYTF. The CDR3, as DNA: TGTGCCAGCAGCCGGGAGCGGGGTCTGTATGGCTACACCTTC.

J is TRBJ2-3 and V is TRBV7-9, with D hard to call. Looked up from germline, CDR1 is SEHNR and CDR2 is FQNEAQ (reference sequence). This CDR3 is 13 amino acids long. V was trimmed by 1 base and J by 6 bases, leaving 8 bases between them. The CDR3 region has the DNA TGTGCCAGCAGCTTAGATTCTGTGGATACGCAGTATTTT. It encodes CASSLDSVDTQYF.

The chain has TRBV18 and TRBJ2-5; D gene unclear. Germline values: CDR1 KGHSH, CDR2 LQKENI. V lost 4 bases, J lost 5 bases, and 8 bases lay in between. The CDR3 is 12 residues long. The CDR3 protein is CASSRLGETQYF. The CDR3 coding sequence is TGTGCCAGCTCACGGCTTGGGGAGACCCAGTACTTC.

This chain uses TRBV5-4 with TRBJ2-2; D might be TRBD1 or TRBD2, each matching 6 bases. Germline loops: CDR1 SGHNT, CDR2 YYREEE (reference sequence). Deletions cut 6 bases from V and 7 bases from J, with 19 bases between. The CDR3 length is 15 residues. The CDR3 loop is CASTLPGGASGELFF. CDR3 nucleotides: TGTGCCAGCACCCTACCCGGGGGCGCCAGCGGGGAGCTGTTTTTT.

The DNA of the CDR3 is TGTGCCACCCAGGGGGGCGGAAACACCATATATTTT. Its protein product is CATQGGGNTIYF. The rearrangement uses TRBV25-1 and TRBJ1-3; 7 bases align to TRBD1. V dropped 10 bases and J dropped 4; count of bases not matched to a gene: 4. The CDR3 sequence is 12 residues long. Germline V gene lookup returns CDR1 MGHDK and CDR2 SYGVNS. Using reference TRBV25-1 and TRBJ1-3 for the parts outside the CDR3, the full variable domain is EADIYQTPRYLVIGTGKKITLECSQTMGHDKMYWYQQDPGMELHLIHYSYGVNSTEKGDLSSESTVSRIRTEHFPLTLESARPSHTSQYLCATQGGGNTIYFGEGSWLTVV.

This chain links TRBV11-3 with TRBJ2-7; either TRBD1 or TRBD2 may fit D (6 bases each). Germline lookup yields CDR1 SGHNT and CDR2 YENEEA. This CDR3 comprises 13 residues. In nucleotides, the CDR3 is TGTTTACCTCGGAGGGGGGAAACCTACGAGCAGTACGTC. Protein: CLPRRGETYEQYV.

V usage is TRBV5-1 and J usage is TRBJ2-7, with 8 nucleotides matching TRBD1. With V trimmed by 2 bases and J by 5 bases, 6 bases remained unmatched. This CDR3 region has 14 residues. Germline CDR1 is SGHRS and CDR2 is YFSETQ. The CDR3: CASSLYDRGNEQYF. In DNA form, the CDR3 reads TGCGCCAGCAGCTTATATGACAGGGGAAACGAGCAGTACTTC.

The chain links TRBV7-2 to TRBJ1-2, with D unclear. The germline V and J ends were trimmed by 1 base and 3 bases, with 9 bases remaining between them. The CDR3 loop spans 14 amino acids. Germline CDR1 is SGHTA and CDR2 is FQGNSA. The DNA of the CDR3 is TGTGCCAGCAGCTTAGATGGGTTCGACTATGGCTACACCTTC. It yields the protein CASSLDGFDYGYTF.

V gene TRBV7-9 combines with J gene TRBJ2-2; D may be TRBD2 (6 bases). V was pared by 4 bases and J by 3 bases, with 15 bases between. CDR3 length: 16 amino acids. In germline, CDR1 is SEHNR, CDR2 FQNEAQ (reference sequence). CDR3 protein: CASSSRPTGDTGELFF. The DNA for the CDR3 is TGTGCCAGCAGCTCGAGACCGACGGGGGACACCGGGGAGCTGTTTTTT.

V is TRBV5-1 and J is TRBJ2-3; TRBD2 matches at 10 bases. The CDR3 is 16 residues long. The J segment lost 6 bases and the V segment lost 0 bases, leaving 7 bases of the junction unmatched. Per germline, CDR1 SGHRS and CDR2 YFSETQ. The CDR3 here is CASSLEASGGADTQYF. The DNA for the CDR3 is TGCGCCAGCAGCTTGGAGGCCAGCGGGGGGGCGGATACGCAGTATTTT.

The rearrangement joins TRBV6-6 to TRBJ2-5, with 9 bases aligning to TRBD2. The CDR3 is 15 residues long. V lost 6 bases to trimming and J lost 4 bases; unmatched junction nucleotides: 9. Germline loops: CDR1 MNHNY, CDR2 SVGAGI (reference sequence). CDR3 amino acids: CASSGAGGSGETQYF. The CDR3 nucleotides are TGTGCCAGCAGCGGAGCGGGAGGTTCCGGAGAGACCCAGTACTTC.